This section outlines one TCR beta chain sequence together with its context. V shed 1 base and J shed 2 bases, with 13 bases lying between them. This CDR3 has 15 amino acids. Germline V gene lookup returns CDR1 SGHTS and CDR2 YDEGEE. The repertoire was sequenced with immunoSEQ multiplex PCR; TCRdb's copy has only in-frame clones and lacks some. The sample carries around 360,000 clones, more than 70% recorded once. The entry originates in a study of blood T cell repertoires in COVID-19. Material: peripheral blood. V usage is TRBV5-8 and J usage is TRBJ2-7; D possibly corresponds to TRBD1 (6 bases). The clonotype was recovered from a woman aged 25-40 years with COVID-19, enrolled during active disease. The CDR3 DNA follows: TGTGCCAGCAGCTTGATTTCAGGGGTCACCTACGAGCAGTACTTC. This gives the protein CASSLISGVTYEQYF.